The 26 T cell receptor beta chains reported below all come from one sample, sequenced in a study of PD-1 blockade in classical Hodgkin lymphoma. Following autologous stem cell transplantation, relapse occurred in every patient, and exposure to brentuximab vedotin varied. The protocol was immunoSEQ multiplex PCR, while the TCRdb copy is restricted to in-frame clones and leaves out a portion. The sample lists some 16,000 clones; more than 75% were seen once. The sequences come from peripheral blood mononuclear cells (PBMCs), collected before the second cycle of nivolumab. These receptors were obtained from a human donor with classical Hodgkin lymphoma.

This clone was seen more than once but under ten times. This chain joins TRBV9 and TRBJ2-6; no reliable D call. The CDR3 sequence is 15 residues long. Trimming pared 1 base from V and 1 base from J, leaving 6 bases between. The V gene's germline CDR1 is SGDLS and CDR2 YYNGEE. CDR3 protein: CASSVIGSGANVLTF. The CDR3 DNA follows: TGTGCCAGCAGCGTAATCGGGTCTGGGGCCAACGTCCTGACTTTC.

The chain uses TRBV6-1 and TRBJ2-6; D is unresolved. The CDR3 is made up of 14 amino acids. Germline assignment: CDR1 MNHNS and CDR2 SASEGT. The V end was cut by 11 bases, the J end by 5 bases, with 16 bases between. The CDR3: CAGCAFLRANVLTF. The CDR3 region has the DNA TGTGCCGGCTGTGCCTTCCTCCGGGCCAACGTCCTGACTTTC.

A few counts support this clone. The identical CDR3 is also encoded by other nucleotide sequences in the sample. This chain's CDR3 is CASSVDGSNQPQHF. The CDR3 nucleotides read TGTGCCAGCAGCGTAGATGGTAGCAATCAGCCCCAGCATTTT. The chain has TRBV9 and TRBJ1-5; D call uncertain. This CDR3 is 14 amino acids long. Germline assignment: CDR1 SGDLS and CDR2 YYNGEE. Trimming removed 0 bases at V and 0 bases at J, with 4 bases between.

The chain couples TRBV7-6 to TRBJ2-1, with D perhaps given as TRBD1 or TRBD2 (6 bases each). Germline V CDR1 and CDR2: SGHVS, FNYEAQ. This CDR3 spans 16 amino acids. V lost 5 bases and J 6 bases, leaving 20 bases between the germline ends. CDR3 bases: TGTGCCAGCAGCCCCGAGCCCCGGGGGCAAGCCAATGAGCAGTTCTTC. Protein: CASSPEPRGQANEQFF.

The CDR3 here is CASSLVRGRQETQYF. The CDR3 region has the DNA TGTGCCAGCAGCTTAGTTAGGGGGCGTCAAGAGACCCAGTACTTC. The rearrangement uses TRBV11-2 and TRBJ2-5; 7 bases match TRBD1. Germline CDR1 SGHAT, CDR2 FQNNGV. V gave up 1 base and J gave up 2 bases; unmatched junction bases: 4. The length of the CDR3 is 15 residues.

The chain employs TRBV19 and TRBJ1-4; possibly TRBD1 for D (6 bases). CDR3 size: 15 residues. Germline CDR1 is LNHDA and CDR2 is SQIVND (reference sequence). Trimming took off 5 bases at V and 8 bases at J, with 18 bases between the two ends. The CDR3 here is CASSSRGGAGEKLFF. CDR3 DNA: TGTGCCAGTAGTTCCCGCGGGGGGGCAGGGGAAAAACTGTTTTTT.

The rearrangement links TRBV7-9 to TRBJ1-3, with no clear D. The CDR3 is 11 amino acids. Germline values: CDR1 SEHNR, CDR2 FQNEAQ (reference sequence). V lost 1 base and J lost 8, with 3 bases in between. The DNA of the CDR3 is TGTGCCAGCAGCTTAGGGGACACCATATATTTT. Translating it yields CASSLGDTIYF. Full variable domain (remainder filled in from reference TRBV7-9 and TRBJ1-3): DTGVSQNPRHKITKRGQNVTFRCDPISEHNRLYWYRQTLGQGPEFLTYFQNEAQLEKSRLLSDRFSAERPKGSFSTLEIQRTEQGDSAMYLCASSLGDTIYFGEGSWLTVV.

V usage is TRBV28 and J usage is TRBJ2-2; the D call may be TRBD1 or TRBD2 (6 bases each). The germline V gene has CDR1 MDHEN and CDR2 SYDVKM. V gave up 5 bases and J gave up 9 bases, with 10 bases separating them. The CDR3 is 12 residues long. CDR3 DNA: TGTGCCAGCAGTCTGGGGGGCCGGGAGCTGTTTTTT. It yields the protein CASSLGGRELFF.

The V gene is TRBV5-4, the J gene TRBJ2-3; D remains unclear. Trimming removed 0 bases at V and 2 bases at J, with 7 bases between. In germline, CDR1 is SGHNT, CDR2 YYREEE (reference sequence). The CDR3 totals 14 residues. The CDR3, as DNA: TGTGCCAGCAGCTTGGCCCTGAACACAGATACGCAGTATTTT. It specifies CASSLALNTDTQYF.

The chain combines TRBV18 with TRBJ2-7; D is possibly TRBD1 (6 bases). Germline lookup yields CDR1 KGHSH and CDR2 LQKENI. The CDR3 has 16 residues. V gave up 0 bases and J gave up 2 bases, with 14 bases separating them. Written as DNA, the CDR3 is TGTGCCAGCTCACCACCGACGTCCAGGGGCACCTACGAGCAGTACTTC. Encoded protein: CASSPPTSRGTYEQYF.

The V and J genes are TRBV7-8 and TRBJ1-5, with 7 bases matching TRBD1. V lost 0 bases to trimming and J lost 5 bases; unmatched junction nucleotides: 25. From germline, CDR1 is SGHVS and CDR2 FQNEAQ. This CDR3 comprises 22 residues. For the CDR3, the DNA is TGTGCCAGCAGCTTAGCTTCTGTTATAGGCCTTAGACAGGGAGAAGAGGATCAGCCCCAGCATTTT. Encoded protein: CASSLASVIGLRQGEEDQPQHF. Filled out from reference TRBV7-8 and TRBJ1-5, the complete variable domain reads GAGVSQSPRYKVAKRGQDVALRCDPISGHVSLFWYQQALGQGPEFLTYFQNEAQLDKSGLPSDRFFAERPEGSVSTLKIQRTQQEDSAVYLCASSLASVIGLRQGEEDQPQHFGDGTRLSIL.

The V and J genes are TRBV6-5 and TRBJ1-6; 10 nucleotides match TRBD1. Trimming took 0 bases from V and 6 from J; bases not matched to a gene: 2. CDR1 and CDR2 from the germline V gene are MNHEY and SVGAGI. The CDR3 loop spans 16 amino acids. The CDR3, as DNA: TGTGCCAGCAGTTACTCGACAGGGGGCTTTAATTCACCCCTCCACTTT. Amino acid sequence: CASSYSTGGFNSPLHF.

The chain employs TRBV27 and TRBJ2-5, with TRBD1 matching 10 bases. CDR3 length equals 19 residues. V shed 6 bases, J shed 0 bases, and the junction held 16 bases outside the gene matches. Germline assignment: CDR1 MNHEY and CDR2 SMNVEV (reference sequence). The CDR3 sequence: CASRVAAGAGTGDQETQYF. The CDR3 DNA reads as TGTGCCAGCAGAGTAGCCGCAGGGGCCGGGACAGGGGACCAAGAGACCCAGTACTTC.

This clone was recorded only once. CDR3: CASSLQFSGALQETQYF. CDR3 sequence (DNA): TGTGCCAGCAGCCTTCAATTTTCGGGGGCCCTCCAAGAGACCCAGTACTTC. The chain combines TRBV4-2 with TRBJ2-5; D assignment may be TRBD1 or TRBD2 (6 bases each). CDR1 and CDR2 (germline): LGHNA, YNFKEQ. V lost 4 bases and J lost 1, with 19 bases in between. The CDR3 extends over 17 amino acids.

The chain carries TRBV9 and TRBJ2-7; 9 nucleotides line up with TRBD2. The CDR3 runs 15 residues. The V segment lost 0 bases and the J segment 5 bases; nucleotides outside the gene matches: 6. Per the germline V gene, CDR1 is SGDLS and CDR2 is YYNGEE. CDR3 in DNA: TGTGCCAGCAGCGTAGGCGGGGGGGCTGTGGACGAGCAGTACTTC. Translation: CASSVGGGAVDEQYF.

This chain uses TRBV6-4 with TRBJ2-3; TRBD2 matches 8 bases. Germline-derived CDR1 and CDR2 are MRHNA and SNTAGT. Trimming removed 2 bases from V and 2 bases from J; junction bases left unmatched: 0. The CDR3 covers 14 residues. As DNA, the CDR3 is TGTGCCAGCAGTGACGGACTAGCCACAGATACGCAGTATTTT. Translation: CASSDGLATDTQYF.

The genes are TRBV10-3 and TRBJ1-1; no firm D call. Trimming stripped 3 bases from V and 0 bases from J, with 8 bases between. The germline V gene has CDR1 ENHRY and CDR2 SYGVKD. The CDR3 spans 14 residues. CDR3 nucleotide sequence: TGTGCCATCAGTGAATCAGGACTGAACACTGAAGCTTTCTTT. This translates into CAISESGLNTEAFF.

On this clone itself: Other DNA sequences in the sample encode the same CDR3. This chain links TRBV30 with TRBJ2-7; D gene uncertain. Trimming took off 4 bases at V and 3 bases at J, with 10 bases between the two ends. The CDR3 sequence is 12 residues long. Germline V gene sequence: CDR1 GTSNPN, CDR2 SVGIG (reference sequence). The CDR3 sequence: CAWNSGYYEQYF. In nucleotides, the CDR3 is TGTGCCTGGAACTCGGGTTACTACGAGCAGTACTTC.

This chain uses TRBV9 with TRBJ2-2, with D uncertain. CDR1 and CDR2 (germline): SGDLS, YYNGEE. Trimming pared 0 bases from V and 2 bases from J, leaving 11 bases between. There are 16 residues in the CDR3. The CDR3 region is CASSVGANYNTGELFF. CDR3 nucleotide sequence: TGTGCCAGCAGCGTAGGGGCCAATTATAACACCGGGGAGCTGTTTTTT. Combining the CDR3 with reference TRBV9 and TRBJ2-2 gives the whole variable domain DSGVTQTPKHLITATGQRVTLRCSPRSGDLSVYWYQQSLDQGLQFLIQYYNGEERAKGNILERFSAQQFPDLHSELNLSSLELGDSALYFCASSVGANYNTGELFFGEGSRLTVL.

This rearrangement joins TRBV5-1 to TRBJ1-2; tentatively, D is TRBD1 (6 bases). Germline CDR1 reads SGHRS; CDR2 reads YFSETQ. V gave up 4 bases and J gave up 2 bases, with 12 bases separating them. The CDR3 contains 14 residues. CDR3 in amino acids: CASSRTDPNYGYTF. The CDR3 region has the DNA TGCGCCAGCAGCCGGACAGACCCGAACTATGGCTACACCTTC.

The CDR3 DNA follows: TGCGCCAGCAGCTCGTCCTCTTTTACAGCTAACTATGGCTACACCTTC. This sequence encodes CASSSSSFTANYGYTF. The rearrangement links TRBV5-1 to TRBJ1-2; D gene uncertain. With 3 bases removed from V and 0 bases from J, the gap between germline ends came to 15 bases. CDR1 and CDR2 (germline): SGHRS, YFSETQ. There are 16 residues in the CDR3.

CDR3 sequence (DNA): TGTGCCAGCAGCGGGAGCGGGACACCCTCTGGAAACACCATATATTTT. Protein product: CASSGSGTPSGNTIYF. The rearrangement links TRBV7-6 to TRBJ1-3; a possible D gene is TRBD1 (6 bases). CDR3 length: 16 amino acids. The V and J ends lost 5 bases and 0 bases respectively, with 14 bases between them. From germline, CDR1 is SGHVS and CDR2 FNYEAQ.

In its sample, this clone was seen once. This sequence joins TRBV7-2 and TRBJ2-7; 12 bases are a match to TRBD1. V trimming: 5 bases; J trimming: 6 bases; junction bases outside the gene matches: 5. CDR3 length equals 14 residues. The germline V gene encodes CDR1 SGHTA and CDR2 FQGNSA. CDR3 region: CASSRGDRGREQYF. Here the CDR3 DNA reads TGTGCCAGCAGCCGAGGGGACAGGGGGCGCGAGCAGTACTTC.

This clone appeared a single time. The rearrangement uses TRBV28 and TRBJ1-5, with no clear D. Looked up from germline, CDR1 is MDHEN and CDR2 is SYDVKM. The CDR3 totals 12 residues. V dropped 3 bases and J dropped 5 bases, with 5 bases sitting between them. CDR3 sequence: CASSLLHQPQHF. CDR3 in DNA: TGTGCCAGCAGTTTGTTACATCAGCCCCAGCATTTT.

This chain links TRBV5-1 with TRBJ1-6; D is possibly TRBD1 (6 bases). This CDR3 region has 17 residues. V lost 0 bases, J lost 10 bases, and 20 bases lay in between. Germline-derived CDR1 and CDR2 are SGHRS and YFSETQ. In DNA, the CDR3 is TGCGCCAGCAGCTTGGACCGGGACACCCAGTCGCGGTCACCCCTCCACTTT. This gives the protein CASSLDRDTQSRSPLHF.

This clone came up once. The CDR3 sequence is CASSRGYTDTQYF. CDR3 DNA sequence: TGTGCCAGCAGCCGGGGGTATACAGATACGCAGTATTTT. The chain employs TRBV14 and TRBJ2-3, with D perhaps assigned TRBD1 or TRBD2 (5 bases each). The germline gives CDR1 SGHDN, CDR2 FVKESK. Trimming stripped 4 bases from V and 3 bases from J, with 8 bases between. This CDR3 spans 13 amino acids.